This T cell receptor (beta chain) came from a study of control samples from healthy donors and cancer patients. Repertoires were generated with immunoSEQ multiplex PCR, while TCRdb's copy carries only in-frame clones and drops some. Here the sample spans tens of thousands of clones, roughly 86% being singletons. Germline V gives CDR1 LNHDA, CDR2 SQIVND (reference sequence). The CDR3 is made up of 13 amino acids. The V and J ends lost 8 bases and 6 bases, in that order; junction bases with no gene match: 6. The sequencing input was blood. The chain joins TRBV19 to TRBJ2-3; 9 bases are shared with TRBD1. The source is a man aged 45 to 65 in good health. The CDR3 here is CASANRGHDTQYF. In nucleotides, the CDR3 is TGTGCCAGTGCTAACAGGGGGCACGATACGCAGTATTTT. Full variable domain (outside the CDR3, taken from reference TRBV19 and TRBJ2-3): DGGITQSPKYLFRKEGQNVTLSCEQNLNHDAMYWYRQDPGQGLRLIYYSQIVNDFQKGDIAEGYSVSREKKESFPLTVTSAQKNPTAFYLCASANRGHDTQYFGPGTRLTVL.